This TCR beta chain appears in the sequencing data of a study of CD8 T cells in Susac syndrome. The RNA input was about 0.5 to 1 ug, and it was reverse transcribed with random hexamers. An immunoSEQ multiplex PCR amplified TCR beta CDR3 over 54 Vbeta and 13 Jbeta. Using its own MiXCR run on the immunoSEQ multiplex PCR reads, TCRdb lists one record per CDR3 protein. The sample records some 200,000 distinct CDR3 sequences, nearly 95% being singletons. Trimming shortened V by 3 bases and J by 7 bases, and 9 bases separated the two germline ends. The CDR3 sequence is 12 residues long. The chain joins TRBV12-3 or TRBV12-4 to TRBJ1-2; D is ambiguous. This clonotype was sampled from a human donor with multiple sclerosis. The sample was CD4+ T cells from PBMCs. DNA for the CDR3: TGTGCCAGCAGTTTCGGGGAGGGTGGCTACACCTTC. As protein: CASSFGEGGYTF.